The 18 T cell receptor beta chains presented below share a single source sample, sequenced in a study of cytomegalovirus exposure and HLA in healthy donors. The primer mix had 60 Vbeta and 13 Jbeta primers. Here immunoSEQ multiplex PCR was the method, and the copy in TCRdb shows in-frame clones only, minus some. The sample includes hundreds of thousands of clones, 80% to 85% of them seen just once. What was sequenced was PBMCs. The receptor source for this set is a boy between 2 and 10 years old in good health and CMV-seronegative.

This rearrangement joins TRBV5-8 to TRBJ1-5; unclear D gene. Germline-derived CDR1 and CDR2 are SGHTS and YDEGEE. The V gene lost 0 bases and the J gene lost 3 bases, with 19 bases spanning the gap. The CDR3 has 18 residues. CDR3 loop: CASSLGATSSEANQPQHF. Written as DNA, the CDR3 is TGTGCCAGCAGCTTGGGTGCGACGTCCTCTGAGGCCAATCAGCCCCAGCATTTT.

The rearrangement joins TRBV6-5 to TRBJ2-3, with unresolved D. Trimming cost V 0 bases and J 6 bases, with 7 bases left between them. CDR1 is MNHEY and CDR2 is SVGAGI in the germline V gene. The CDR3 covers 13 residues. The CDR3, as DNA: TGTGCCAGCAGTTACTCGAGCCGGGATACGCAGTATTTT. It yields the protein CASSYSSRDTQYF.

The CDR3 region is CAWSLGTRPGNTIYF. Written as DNA, the CDR3 is TGTGCCTGGAGTCTCGGGACTCGACCTGGAAACACCATATATTTT. The chain carries TRBV30 and TRBJ1-3; tentatively, D is TRBD1 (5 bases). In germline, CDR1 is GTSNPN, CDR2 SVGIG (reference sequence). The CDR3 spans 15 residues. V lost 2 bases and J 2 bases, leaving 13 bases between the germline ends.

This chain uses TRBV9 with TRBJ1-1; 7 positions match TRBD1. Per germline, CDR1 SGDLS and CDR2 YYNGEE. This CDR3 is built from 12 residues. Germline trimming cut 5 bases from V and 9 bases from J; bases unmatched to any gene: 7. CDR3 sequence (DNA): TGTGCCAGCAGAGCTACGACAGGGAAAGCTTTCTTT. This translates into CASRATTGKAFF.

This chain connects TRBV27 to TRBJ2-7; TRBD2 might be the D (6 bases). The V gene's germline CDR1 is MNHEY and CDR2 SMNVEV (reference sequence). V was clipped by 7 bases and J by 2 bases, with 15 bases between them. CDR3 length: 14 amino acids. The CDR3 DNA reads as TGTGCCAGCACTGGGGACTCACTCCCCTACGAGCAGTACTTC. It translates to CASTGDSLPYEQYF.

The J gene is TRBJ2-3, the V gene TRBV6-5; 11 positions agree with TRBD1. Germline CDR1 is MNHEY and CDR2 is SVGAGI. The CDR3 spans 15 residues. J lost 6 bases, V lost 2 bases, and 4 bases had no gene match. The chain's CDR3 is CASSYRTGGGDTQYF. The CDR3 DNA reads as TGTGCCAGCAGTTACCGGACAGGGGGCGGGGATACGCAGTATTTT.

The sample holds one count of this clone. This chain links TRBV9 with TRBJ1-2, with D hard to call. The V gene's germline CDR1 is SGDLS and CDR2 YYNGEE. Deletions cut 3 bases from V and 8 bases from J, with 11 bases between. This CDR3 has 12 amino acids. CDR3 region: CASSAYSTGYTF. The CDR3 nucleotides read TGTGCCAGCAGCGCATACTCTACGGGCTACACCTTC.

Worth noting for this clone: This same CDR3 is encoded by further DNA sequences in the sample. This rearrangement joins TRBV29-1 to TRBJ1-2; 10 nucleotides match TRBD1. Trimming cost V 6 bases and J 6 bases; bases outside gene matches: 7. CDR3 size: 13 residues. CDR1 and CDR2 from the germline V gene are SQVTM and ANQGSEA. CDR3 in amino acids: CSVRGTGAHGYTF. Written as DNA, the CDR3 is TGCAGCGTCAGAGGGACAGGGGCTCATGGCTACACCTTC.

The rearrangement uses TRBV19 and TRBJ1-1, with TRBD1 as a possible D gene (5 bases). Germline CDR1 LNHDA, CDR2 SQIVND (reference sequence). Trimming took 11 bases from V and 1 from J, leaving 8 bases between them. CDR3 length: 11 residues. CDR3 sequence reads: CAVGGNTEAFF. DNA of the CDR3: TGTGCCGTGGGGGGGAACACTGAAGCTTTCTTT.

The count of this clone is one. The rearrangement joins TRBV6-6 to TRBJ1-1, with no clear D. The CDR3 totals 11 residues. The germline CDR1 and CDR2 sequences are MNHNY and SVGAGI (reference sequence). The ends were cut back, 0 bases at V and 11 bases at J, with 7 bases in the middle. The CDR3 DNA reads TGTGCCAGCAGTTACTCGATGGAGGCTTTCTTT. Protein product: CASSYSMEAFF.

This clone showed up just once. This chain uses TRBV4-1 with TRBJ2-7; no clear D. CDR3 length equals 14 residues. The ends were cut back, 1 base at V and 2 bases at J, with 9 bases in the middle. The germline CDR1 and CDR2 sequences are MGHRA and YSYEKL. The CDR3 loop reads CASSQAPLAYEQYF. The CDR3 DNA follows: TGCGCCAGCAGCCAAGCGCCTCTAGCCTACGAGCAGTACTTC.

A single count supports this clone. This rearrangement joins TRBV9 to TRBJ2-1; 10 positions match TRBD2. V was pared by 4 bases and J by 0 bases, with 10 bases of the junction left unmatched. The CDR3 contains 18 residues. Per the germline V gene, CDR1 is SGDLS and CDR2 is YYNGEE. The CDR3 loop reads CASSPTSSGGPSYNEQFF. The DNA of the CDR3 is TGTGCCAGCAGCCCCACCTCTAGCGGGGGTCCCTCCTACAATGAGCAGTTCTTC.

The rearrangement links TRBV27 to TRBJ2-6, with TRBD2 identical over 7 bases. Per germline, CDR1 MNHEY and CDR2 SMNVEV (reference sequence). V gave up 7 bases and J gave up 0 bases; unmatched junction bases: 9. The CDR3 contains 17 residues. The CDR3 region is CASTPGEGFSGANVLTF. CDR3 coding DNA: TGTGCCAGCACCCCCGGGGAGGGATTCTCTGGGGCCAACGTCCTGACTTTC.

The chain couples TRBV7-3 to TRBJ1-1, with D unclear. The CDR3 has 16 residues. Germline CDR1 SGHTA, CDR2 FQGTGA. V was clipped by 3 bases and J by 3 bases, with 17 bases between them. CDR3: CASSLRPSLSDTEAFF. The CDR3 DNA reads TGTGCCAGCAGCTTGAGGCCCAGTCTTTCCGACACTGAAGCTTTCTTT. Looking up the rest from reference TRBV7-3 and TRBJ1-1 gives the full variable domain: GAGVSQTPSNKVTEKGKYVELRCDPISGHTALYWYRQSLGQGPEFLIYFQGTGAADDSGLPNDRFFAVRPEGSVSTLKIQRTERGDSAVYLCASSLRPSLSDTEAFFGQGTRLTVV.

The CDR3 loop reads CAWSTGQVDQPQHF. The CDR3, as DNA: TGTGCCTGGAGCACGGGACAGGTTGATCAGCCCCAGCATTTT. This rearrangement joins TRBV30 to TRBJ1-5; TRBD1 matches 8 bases. This CDR3 contains 14 residues. CDR1 GTSNPN and CDR2 SVGIG come from the germline V gene (reference sequence). V lost 3 bases and J lost 5; bases outside the gene matches: 6.

The chain has TRBV29-1 and TRBJ2-3, with D unclear. The CDR3 length is 13 residues. Looked up from germline, CDR1 is SQVTM and CDR2 is ANQGSEA. The V gene lost 3 bases and the J gene lost 0 bases, with 7 bases spanning the gap. The CDR3 bases are TGCAGCGTTGAGTCAGGAAGCACAGATACGCAGTATTTT. This sequence encodes CSVESGSTDTQYF.

The chain recombines TRBV5-4 with TRBJ1-2; no definite D call. The length of the CDR3 is 14 residues. Germline CDR1 and CDR2: SGHNT and YYREEE (reference sequence). The V gene lost 3 bases and the J gene lost 3 bases, with 12 bases spanning the gap. Written as DNA, the CDR3 is TGTGCCAGCAGCTCCCAGGTACGGCACTATGGCTACACCTTC. It translates to CASSSQVRHYGYTF.

The chain carries TRBV27 and TRBJ2-5; TRBD1 aligns across 9 bases. This CDR3 region has 12 residues. Germline values: CDR1 MNHEY, CDR2 SMNVEV (reference sequence). After removal of 10 bases from V and 5 bases from J, the junction contained 5 bases not matched to a gene. This chain's CDR3 is CATGTGWETQYF. The CDR3, as DNA: TGTGCCACCGGGACAGGGTGGGAGACCCAGTACTTC.